One sample yielded the 30 T cell receptor beta chains listed below, sequenced in a study of T-cell reconstitution after alpha-beta-depleted transplantation in children. Library preparation (for TCRbeta) was performed with unique molecular identifiers. One entry per CDR3 protein results from TCRdb running MiXCR on the PCR reads. The table lists more than 550,000 distinct CDR3 sequences, over 9.5% of them singletons. Sequenced material: PBMCs from the stem cell graft donor, taken from the stem cell graft. These receptors all stem from a human donor who donated a stem cell graft to a child with acute myeloid leukemia.

This clonotype was picked up a small number of times. The chain uses TRBV5-1 and TRBJ2-6; either TRBD1 or TRBD2 may supply D (5 bases each). In germline, CDR1 is SGHRS, CDR2 YFSETQ. Trimming left V 4 bases short and J 2 bases short, with 16 bases between. CDR3 length equals 17 residues. CDR3: CASSQRGSDTGANVLTF. The CDR3 coding sequence is TGCGCCAGCAGCCAGAGGGGCTCCGACACTGGGGCCAACGTCCTGACTTTC.

The V and J genes are TRBV20-1 and TRBJ2-3, with 8 bases lining up with TRBD1. The CDR3 covers 21 residues. CDR1 and CDR2 from the germline V gene are DFQATT and SNEGSKA (reference sequence). J gave up 0 bases and V 0 bases, and 20 bases lay outside the gene matches. The CDR3 loop is CSARDWQGAFLATTSTDTQYF. For the CDR3, the DNA is TGCAGTGCTAGAGATTGGCAGGGGGCTTTCCTAGCGACAACAAGCACAGATACGCAGTATTTT.

The chain employs TRBV9 and TRBJ2-2; D ambiguous. The V gene's germline CDR1 is SGDLS and CDR2 YYNGEE. CDR3 size: 12 residues. V lost 3 bases and J lost 6, with 6 bases in between. For the CDR3, the DNA is TGTGCCAGCAGCGGTTCGCCCGGGGAGCTGTTTTTT. Translation gives CASSGSPGELFF.

There are many counts of this clonotype. The chain joins TRBV12-3 or TRBV12-4 to TRBJ2-1, with 10 nucleotides matching TRBD2. J gave up 5 bases and V 4 bases, and 11 bases lay outside the gene matches. CDR3 length equals 17 residues. The CDR3 nucleotides are TGTGCCAGCAGTTCCAATTTAGCGGGAGGCCTCAACAATGAGCAGTTCTTC. Its protein is CASSSNLAGGLNNEQFF.

The sample holds a few counts of this clonotype. This chain joins TRBV7-9 and TRBJ2-1, with 8 bases matching TRBD2. Trimming took 5 bases from V and 1 from J; bases not matched to a gene: 7. CDR3 size: 16 residues. CDR1 and CDR2 from the germline V gene are SEHNR and FQNEAQ (reference sequence). This CDR3 is CASSVVAGRSYNEQFF. Here the CDR3 DNA reads TGTGCCAGCAGCGTCGTAGCGGGGCGTTCCTACAATGAGCAGTTCTTC.

This clonotype was seen once. The rearrangement joins TRBV29-1 to TRBJ2-7, with D maybe TRBD2 (6 bases). Germline-derived CDR1 and CDR2 are SQVTM and ANQGSEA. V was pared by 4 bases and J by 3 bases, with 13 bases between. The length of the CDR3 is 13 residues. CDR3 sequence: CSVGNSGHYEQYF. CDR3 in DNA: TGCAGCGTTGGAAATAGCGGACACTACGAGCAGTACTTC.

This clonotype was observed at least ten times. This chain connects TRBV20-1 to TRBJ2-5; possibly TRBD1 for D (5 bases). The CDR3 covers 12 residues. Germline CDR1 is DFQATT and CDR2 is SNEGSKA (reference sequence). CDR3 protein: CSRRARAETQYF. CDR3 DNA: TGCAGCCGCCGTGCCAGGGCTGAGACCCAGTACTTC.

The rearrangement links TRBV14 to TRBJ2-2, with no clear D. This CDR3 spans 14 amino acids. CDR1 and CDR2 (germline): SGHDN, FVKESK. Trimming left V 0 bases short and J 5 bases short, with 7 bases between. Here the CDR3 reads CASSQDVNTGELFF. The CDR3 DNA is TGTGCCAGCAGCCAAGATGTAAATACCGGGGAGCTGTTTTTT.

This clonotype was found many times. The chain employs TRBV6-6 and TRBJ2-3, with unresolved D. Per germline, CDR1 MNHNY and CDR2 SVGAGI (reference sequence). Trimming stripped 6 bases from V and 8 bases from J, with 9 bases between. The CDR3 totals 11 residues. The CDR3 loop is CASSPLSTQYF. CDR3 DNA: TGTGCCAGCAGCCCCCTTAGTACGCAGTATTTT.

This clonotype came up many times. The rearrangement links TRBV6-1 to TRBJ2-2; TRBD2 matches at 9 bases. Germline V gene sequence: CDR1 MNHNS, CDR2 SASEGT. V lost 2 bases, J lost 7 bases, and 5 bases stayed unmatched. The length of the CDR3 is 15 residues. CDR3 sequence (DNA): TGTGCCAGCAGTGAACGGCGGGAGGGTATCGGGGAGCTGTTTTTT. Translation: CASSERREGIGELFF.

Points on this clonotype: The CDR3 does not close with the conserved phenylalanine or tryptophan, likely indicating a read error. Because the CDR3's place on the DNA is in doubt, the DNA is left out and the CDR3 is given as listed by TCRdb. The chain has TRBV18 and TRBJ2-1; TRBD2 is taken as the D call from the table, unchecked against the DNA. The CDR3 comprises 13 residues, both ends counted. The germline gives CDR1 KGHSH, CDR2 LQKENI. The CDR3 sequence is CASSPTTSGIFVS.

The chain recombines TRBV4-3 with TRBJ2-1; 7 bases align to TRBD2. Germline-derived CDR1 and CDR2 are LGHNA and YSLEER. There are 15 residues in the CDR3. The trim removed 0 bases at V and 14 bases at J, leaving 13 bases unmatched. The CDR3 loop is CASSQDSHGGGKEFF. The DNA for the CDR3 is TGCGCCAGCAGCCAAGATTCCCATGGGGGAGGGAAAGAGTTCTTC.

The table lists this clonotype with many counts. The genes are TRBV29-1 and TRBJ2-1; 12 nucleotides align to TRBD2. This CDR3 spans 19 amino acids. The V gene's germline CDR1 is SQVTM and CDR2 ANQGSEA. Trimming removed 0 bases from V and 0 bases from J; junction bases left unmatched: 9. CDR3 loop: CSVEELTSGRPSSYNEQFF. The CDR3 DNA reads TGCAGCGTTGAAGAACTAACTAGCGGGAGGCCGAGCTCCTACAATGAGCAGTTCTTC.

The V call is TRBV6-4, the J call TRBJ2-1, with 10 bases identical to TRBD2. Germline CDR1 is MRHNA and CDR2 is SNTAGT. The junction had 9 bases not matched to a gene; V was cut back by 6 bases and J by 7 bases. The CDR3 sequence is 15 residues long. The CDR3 DNA follows: TGTGCCAGCAGGGAGCGGGAGGGCCCGTTGAATGAGCAGTTCTTC. It yields the protein CASREREGPLNEQFF.

The V gene is TRBV6-2 or TRBV6-3, the J gene TRBJ2-7; TRBD2 matches 11 bases. This CDR3 has 15 residues. CDR1 and CDR2 (germline): MNHEY, SVGEGT. J gave up 6 bases and V 6 bases, and 10 bases lay outside the gene matches. The CDR3 coding sequence is TGTGCCAGCAGGTTTACTAGCGGGAGCAACTCCGAGCAGTACTTC. Protein: CASRFTSGSNSEQYF.

This clonotype was detected only a few times. J is TRBJ2-5 and V is TRBV14, with D perhaps assigned TRBD1 or TRBD2 (5 bases each). Per the germline V gene, CDR1 is SGHDN and CDR2 is FVKESK. The CDR3 consists of 15 residues. V was shortened by 3 bases and J by 3 bases, with 14 bases between the two germline ends. CDR3 amino acids: CASSHIGTAKETQYF. The CDR3 bases are TGTGCCAGCAGCCATATTGGGACGGCTAAAGAGACCCAGTACTTC.

This clonotype was detected a few times. CDR3 sequence (DNA): TGTGCCAGCAGCCGTAAATTTGAGGCGGTGGGTCGACCAGATACGCAGTATTTT. Its protein is CASSRKFEAVGRPDTQYF. V is TRBV13 and J is TRBJ2-3; D call uncertain. Trimming pared 5 bases from V and 4 bases from J, leaving 25 bases between. This CDR3 is 18 amino acids long. Per germline, CDR1 PRHDT and CDR2 FYEKMQ (reference sequence).

This clonotype was seen many times. This chain connects TRBV20-1 to TRBJ2-5; D is unresolved. CDR3 length: 13 residues. Germline CDR1 DFQATT, CDR2 SNEGSKA (reference sequence). With 6 bases removed from V and 4 bases from J, the gap between germline ends came to 15 bases. This CDR3 reads CSAGHKGGETQYF. CDR3 DNA: TGCAGTGCAGGCCATAAAGGCGGAGAGACCCAGTACTTC.

In its sample, this clonotype was seen many times. The CDR3 loop reads CASSLSQVNTEAFF. The CDR3 nucleotides are TGTGCCAGCAGTTTATCACAGGTAAACACTGAAGCTTTCTTT. The chain combines TRBV12-3 or TRBV12-4 with TRBJ1-1; maybe TRBD1 (5 bases). The CDR3 runs to 14 residues. V was trimmed by 2 bases and J by 2 bases, leaving 9 bases between them.

The gene calls are TRBV20-1 and TRBJ2-7; 8 bases align to TRBD2. The CDR3 runs 18 residues. Germline CDR1 and CDR2: DFQATT and SNEGSKA (reference sequence). V dropped 1 base and J dropped 5; count of bases not matched to a gene: 19. CDR3 region: CSARAPVTISGKYNEQYF. The CDR3 bases are TGCAGTGCTAGAGCCCCCGTAACCATTAGCGGGAAATATAACGAGCAGTACTTC.

This clonotype showed up just a few times. The chain combines TRBV5-1 with TRBJ2-7; D unresolved. The CDR3 totals 16 residues. Germline CDR1 SGHRS, CDR2 YFSETQ. The germline V and J ends were trimmed by 0 bases and 2 bases, with 15 bases remaining between them. This CDR3 is CASSLEPQQAAYEQYF. The CDR3 DNA reads TGCGCCAGCAGCTTGGAGCCCCAGCAGGCTGCCTACGAGCAGTACTTC.

Comment on this clonotype: It may be a read error: a sequence one base away is much more abundant. The genes are TRBV20-1 and TRBJ2-3; 8 positions agree with TRBD1. Per the germline V gene, CDR1 is DFQATT and CDR2 is SNEGSKA (reference sequence). The CDR3 sequence is 14 residues long. CDR3 in amino acids: CSARTGSSTDAQYF. CDR3 nucleotide sequence: TGCAGTGCCCGGACAGGGAGCAGCACAGATGCGCAGTATTTT.

The chain is built from TRBV20-1 and TRBJ1-1, with unresolved D. CDR1 is DFQATT and CDR2 is SNEGSKA in the germline V gene (reference sequence). V lost 6 bases and J lost 0, with 11 bases in between. This CDR3 has 13 residues. CDR3 sequence (DNA): TGCAGTGCCACGTCCCCAGTGAACACTGAAGCTTTCTTT. Translating it yields CSATSPVNTEAFF.

Ten or more counts support this clonotype. This chain connects TRBV28 to TRBJ2-1; 12 bases are a match to TRBD2. V shed 8 bases, J shed 6 bases, and the junction held 5 bases outside the gene matches. CDR1 MDHEN and CDR2 SYDVKM come from the germline V gene. This CDR3 is built from 14 residues. This CDR3 reads CASVTSGRSNEQFF. The CDR3 DNA reads as TGTGCCAGCGTGACTAGCGGGAGATCCAATGAGCAGTTCTTC.

The chain joins TRBV21-1 to TRBJ2-4; the table's D call of TRBD1 was not tested on the DNA. TRBV21-1 is a pseudogene segment. There are 18 residues in the CDR3. The CDR3 nucleotides are TGTGCCAGCAGCAACTGCGGGGGACGACCCCTAGCCAAAAACATTCAGTACTTC. Protein sequence: CASSNCGGRPLAKNIQYF.

This clonotype was detected ten times or more. The genes are TRBV6-5 and TRBJ2-7; no firm D call. The V end lost 6 bases, the J end lost 0 bases, and 12 bases lay between the germline ends. From germline, CDR1 is MNHEY and CDR2 SVGAGI. CDR3 size: 14 residues. Written as DNA, the CDR3 is TGTGCCAGCAGCACCCCGGGCCTCTCCTACGAGCAGTACTTC. Protein: CASSTPGLSYEQYF.

The J gene is TRBJ2-3, the V gene TRBV4-3, with unresolved D. The germline CDR1 and CDR2 sequences are LGHNA and YSLEER. CDR3 size: 15 residues. Trimming shortened V by 0 bases and J by 6 bases, and 13 bases separated the two germline ends. CDR3 DNA sequence: TGCGCCAGCAGCCAAGATAACCGGCCCGGGGATACGCAGTATTTT. It is translated as CASSQDNRPGDTQYF.

This clonotype has a count of ten or more. The chain uses TRBV4-2 and TRBJ2-3; 13 bases map to TRBD2. CDR3 length equals 16 residues. Germline V lookup: CDR1 LGHNA, CDR2 YNFKEQ. Trimming cost V 4 bases and J 7 bases; bases outside gene matches: 8. In DNA, the CDR3 is TGTGCCAGCAGCCGCTCCGGGACTAGCGGGACAAATACGCAGTATTTT. It encodes CASSRSGTSGTNTQYF.

This clonotype was picked up a small number of times. V usage is TRBV3-1 and J usage is TRBJ2-7, with D possibly TRBD2 on 6 matching bases. Germline values: CDR1 LGHDT, CDR2 YNNKEL (reference sequence). With 2 bases removed from V and 8 bases from J, the gap between germline ends came to 10 bases. The CDR3 length is 12 residues. CDR3 in amino acids: CASSQTGGQQYF. The CDR3 region has the DNA TGTGCCAGCAGCCAAACTGGAGGGCAGCAGTACTTC.

This clonotype was observed a handful of times. The chain uses TRBV5-1 and TRBJ2-1, with D tentatively TRBD2 (7 bases). The V end was cut by 2 bases, the J end by 8 bases, with 17 bases between. In germline, CDR1 is SGHRS, CDR2 YFSETQ. The CDR3 covers 15 residues. This chain's CDR3 is CASSFGGGGSHEQFF. CDR3 nucleotide sequence: TGCGCCAGCAGCTTTGGCGGGGGCGGGAGTCATGAGCAGTTCTTC.